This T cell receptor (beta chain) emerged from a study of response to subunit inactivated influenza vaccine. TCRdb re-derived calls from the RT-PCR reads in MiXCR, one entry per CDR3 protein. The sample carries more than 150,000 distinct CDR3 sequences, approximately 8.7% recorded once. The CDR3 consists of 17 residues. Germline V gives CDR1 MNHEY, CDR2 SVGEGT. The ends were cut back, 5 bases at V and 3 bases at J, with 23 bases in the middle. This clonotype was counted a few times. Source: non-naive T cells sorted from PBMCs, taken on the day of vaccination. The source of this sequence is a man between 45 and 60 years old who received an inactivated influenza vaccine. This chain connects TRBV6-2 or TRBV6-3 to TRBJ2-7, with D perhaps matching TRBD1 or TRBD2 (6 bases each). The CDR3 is CASSGGAGAPLYYEQYF. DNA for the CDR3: TGTGCCAGCAGTGGAGGGGCAGGGGCGCCCCTCTACTACGAGCAGTACTTC.